The clone carrying this T cell receptor beta chain appeared once. V was clipped by 1 base and J by 5 bases, with 9 bases between them. CDR3 length equals 13 residues. Germline V gives CDR1 SEHNR, CDR2 FQNEAQ (reference sequence). As handled by the study authors: Estimates of nucleated cell counts were drawn from the amplification of reference gene primers. The repertoire was sequenced with immunoSEQ multiplex PCR; TCRdb's copy has only in-frame clones and lacks some. That table supplies the V and J calls and clone size; D and trimming were determined from the DNA. The repertoire has around 100,000 clones, roughly 92% of them found once; the top ten carry roughly 5.6%. The data stem from a study of blood T cell repertoires in COVID-19. In the study overall: Sample material is recorded as cDNA or gDNA derived from T cells, B-cell-depleted T cells, or PBMCs.

The V gene is TRBV7-9, the J gene TRBJ2-7, with a weak D call TRBD1 (6 bases). The TCR sequence derives from a man aged 50 to 60 with active COVID-19. The sample comprised peripheral blood. CDR3 sequence (DNA): TGTGCCAGCAGCTTAGTTGCAGGGGACGAGCAGTACTTC. Its translation: CASSLVAGDEQYF.